Below, one T cell receptor (beta chain) is given with its context. Libraries were prepared by immunoSEQ multiplex PCR; TCRdb keeps only in-frame clonotypes and omits some of them. Altogether over 110,000 clones are present, 65% to 80% being singletons, with the ten largest covering 1.5% to 2.5%. The data originate from a study of blood T cell repertoires in COVID-19. The CDR3 is made up of 13 amino acids. The germline V gene has CDR1 LNHDA and CDR2 SQIVND (reference sequence). V lost 3 bases, J lost 6 bases, and 9 bases lay in between. The sequencing sample was made of peripheral blood. The sequence was obtained from a woman aged 55-69 years with acute or convalescent COVID-19. This chain joins TRBV19 and TRBJ1-5; no definite D call. Written as DNA, the CDR3 is TGTGCCAGTAGTATCGGGGAAGCTCAGCCCCAGCATTTT. It codes for CASSIGEAQPQHF.